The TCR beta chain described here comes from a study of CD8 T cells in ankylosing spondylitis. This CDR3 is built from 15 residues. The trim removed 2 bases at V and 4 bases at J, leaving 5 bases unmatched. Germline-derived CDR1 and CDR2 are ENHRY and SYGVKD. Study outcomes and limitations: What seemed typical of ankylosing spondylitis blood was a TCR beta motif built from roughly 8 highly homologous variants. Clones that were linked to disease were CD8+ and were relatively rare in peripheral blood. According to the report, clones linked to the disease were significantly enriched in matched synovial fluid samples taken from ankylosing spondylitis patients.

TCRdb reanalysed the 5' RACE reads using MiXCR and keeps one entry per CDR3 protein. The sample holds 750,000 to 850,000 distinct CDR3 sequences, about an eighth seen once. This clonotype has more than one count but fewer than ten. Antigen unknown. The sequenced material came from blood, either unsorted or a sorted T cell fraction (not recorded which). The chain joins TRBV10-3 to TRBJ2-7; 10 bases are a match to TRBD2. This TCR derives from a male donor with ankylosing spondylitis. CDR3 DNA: TGTGCCATCAGTGAGGGACTAGCGGATCTATACGAGCAGTACTTC. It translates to CAISEGLADLYEQYF.